Each of the 26 T cell receptor beta chains below was sequenced from the same sample in a study of Ad26.COV2.S vaccination and SARS-CoV-2 variants. Treatment indicated: some 20 received Ad26.COV2.S at low or high dose, single or two shots; about 5 received placebo; per-sample allocation not given. The samples date from day 63 after the first vaccine or placebo injection. Repertoires were generated with immunoSEQ multiplex PCR, while TCRdb's copy carries only in-frame clones and drops some. The sample has approximately 350,000 clones, around four fifths seen once. The sequencing here drew on peripheral blood, taken in a trial of Ad26.COV2.S vaccine versus placebo. These receptors were taken from a person between 18 and 65 years old who received the Ad26.COV2.S COVID-19 vaccine or a placebo.

The chain recombines TRBV19 with TRBJ2-2; TRBD2 is a possible D gene (6 bases). V was shortened by 3 bases and J by 9 bases, with 8 bases between the two germline ends. Germline V CDR1 and CDR2: LNHDA, SQIVND (reference sequence). This CDR3 comprises 12 residues. Here the CDR3 DNA reads TGTGCCAGTAGTATCGGGAGCCGGGAGCTGTTTTTT. Protein sequence: CASSIGSRELFF.

In its sample, this clone was seen once. V usage is TRBV11-3 and J usage is TRBJ2-2; the match to TRBD1 covers 7 bases. V trimming: 2 bases; J trimming: 2 bases; junction bases outside the gene matches: 8. The length of the CDR3 is 17 residues. CDR1 SGHNT and CDR2 YENEEA come from the germline V gene. CDR3 amino acids: CASSLSPGDSNTGELFF. CDR3 bases: TGTGCCAGCAGCTTATCCCCTGGGGACAGCAACACCGGGGAGCTGTTTTTT.

The V call is TRBV6-5, the J call TRBJ2-7; D ambiguous. V dropped 2 bases and J dropped 4 bases, with 9 bases sitting between them. CDR1 is MNHEY, CDR2 SVGAGI, per germline. This CDR3 comprises 13 residues. The CDR3 coding sequence is TGTGCCAGCAGTTACCGGCTAGGATACGAGCAGTACTTC. Amino acids: CASSYRLGYEQYF.

J is TRBJ1-2 and V is TRBV19; no definite D call. This CDR3 has 12 amino acids. CDR1 is LNHDA, CDR2 SQIVND, per germline (reference sequence). V lost 1 base and J lost 7, with 7 bases in between. CDR3 loop: CASSIGAGGYTF. CDR3 nucleotide sequence: TGTGCCAGTAGTATAGGGGCAGGTGGCTACACCTTC.

Comments on this clone: The limits of the CDR3 on the DNA are not certain, so only TCRdb's listed CDR3 is given. The genes are TRBV7-5 and TRBJ1-2. TRBV7-5 is labeled a pseudogene. Termini included, the CDR3 measures 15 amino acids. The chain's CDR3 is CARSFGGGAYYGYTF.

J is TRBJ1-2 and V is TRBV6-5; no clear D. Trimming removed 0 bases at V and 0 bases at J, with 11 bases between. CDR3 length: 16 residues. Germline lookup yields CDR1 MNHEY and CDR2 SVGAGI. CDR3 sequence reads: CASSYSWTDPNYGYTF. The CDR3 DNA follows: TGTGCCAGCAGTTACTCGTGGACGGACCCTAACTATGGCTACACCTTC.

This chain connects TRBV5-5 to TRBJ2-1, with TRBD2 identical over 12 bases. This CDR3 contains 17 residues. V trimming: 3 bases; J trimming: 0 bases; junction bases outside the gene matches: 4. CDR1 is SGHKS and CDR2 is YYEKEE in the germline V gene (reference sequence). The CDR3 DNA follows: TGTGCCAGCAGCTCGACTAGCGGGGGAAGCTCCTACAATGAGCAGTTCTTC. Protein product: CASSSTSGGSSYNEQFF.

The genes are TRBV6-2 or TRBV6-3 and TRBJ1-5; 8 bases are a match to TRBD1. The CDR3 spans 19 residues. Germline V gene lookup returns CDR1 MNHEY and CDR2 SVGEGT. The trim removed 6 bases at V and 0 bases at J, leaving 16 bases unmatched. The CDR3 nucleotides are TGTGCCAGCAGCCCTACAGGACAGGGTGGTTTTTTTAGCAATCAGCCCCAGCATTTT. Amino acids: CASSPTGQGGFFSNQPQHF.

The chain is built from TRBV9 and TRBJ2-1; 8 bases line up with TRBD1. V shed 4 bases, J shed 9 bases, and the junction held 3 bases outside the gene matches. CDR1 and CDR2 (germline): SGDLS, YYNGEE. This CDR3 has 12 amino acids. CDR3 region: CASSRQGREQFF. The CDR3 DNA reads TGTGCCAGCAGCAGACAGGGGCGTGAGCAGTTCTTC.

The chain has TRBV3-1 (or the pseudogene TRBV3-2) and TRBJ2-1; 10 bases match TRBD2. Germline V gene lookup returns CDR1 LGHDT and CDR2 YNNKEL (reference sequence). This CDR3 has 16 residues. Trimming removed 1 base from V and 10 bases from J; junction bases left unmatched: 10. The CDR3 region is CASSQAAPGLAMEQFF. CDR3 nucleotides: TGTGCCAGCAGCCAAGCCGCGCCGGGACTAGCGATGGAGCAGTTCTTC.

In nucleotides, the CDR3 is TGTGCCAGCAGTTTAGGACAGGGGCTGAACTATGGCTACACCTTC. Residues: CASSLGQGLNYGYTF. This rearrangement joins TRBV27 to TRBJ1-2; the match to TRBD1 covers 9 bases. CDR3 size: 15 residues. Germline lookup yields CDR1 MNHEY and CDR2 SMNVEV (reference sequence). Trimming cost V 2 bases and J 2 bases; bases outside gene matches: 3.

The chain couples TRBV6-5 to TRBJ1-1, with D hard to call. V lost 0 bases, J lost 10 bases, and 12 bases lay in between. Germline values: CDR1 MNHEY, CDR2 SVGAGI. The CDR3 consists of 13 residues. CDR3 region: CASSYSPVMGAFF. CDR3 DNA sequence: TGTGCCAGCAGTTACTCGCCCGTTATGGGAGCTTTCTTT.

The V gene is TRBV2, the J gene TRBJ2-7; D remains unclear. Germline V gene data show CDR1 as SNHLY and CDR2 as FYNNEI. The CDR3 is 12 residues long. Trimming cost V 7 bases and J 5 bases, with 12 bases left between them. The CDR3 sequence is CASTVHLDEQYF. DNA of the CDR3: TGTGCCAGCACGGTACACTTAGACGAGCAGTACTTC.

The chain's CDR3 is CASSYSRGLEAFF. The CDR3 DNA is TGTGCCAGCAGTTACTCGAGGGGACTAGAAGCTTTCTTT. The rearrangement links TRBV6-5 to TRBJ1-1; a weak D match, TRBD1 (5 bases). The length of the CDR3 is 13 residues. V was shortened by 0 bases and J by 8 bases, with 10 bases between the two germline ends. CDR1 is MNHEY, CDR2 SVGAGI, per germline.

V usage is TRBV5-4 and J usage is TRBJ2-1, with a possible D match to TRBD2 (6 bases). There are 15 residues in the CDR3. V gave up 3 bases and J gave up 3 bases, with 13 bases separating them. CDR1 is SGHNT, CDR2 YYREEE, per germline (reference sequence). CDR3 nucleotides: TGTGCCAGCAGCTCCCTTGAGCGGGTCTACAATGAGCAGTTCTTC. Translating gives CASSSLERVYNEQFF.

The genes are TRBV6-2 or TRBV6-3 and TRBJ2-5, with TRBD2 matching 7 bases. Unmatched junction bases numbered 13, after V lost 6 bases and J lost 0 bases. Germline-derived CDR1 and CDR2 are MNHEY and SVGEGT. This CDR3 has 17 residues. CDR3 region: CASSKQALGGYQETQYF. DNA for the CDR3: TGTGCCAGCAGCAAGCAGGCCCTCGGGGGGTACCAAGAGACCCAGTACTTC.

This CDR3 reads CASSVLPGQSNEKLFF. CDR3 sequence (DNA): TGTGCCAGCAGCGTTCTTCCGGGACAGTCTAATGAAAAACTGTTTTTT. The gene calls are TRBV9 and TRBJ1-4, with TRBD1 matching 7 bases. The CDR3 consists of 16 residues. Unmatched junction bases numbered 7, after V lost 2 bases and J lost 3 bases. Germline V gene data show CDR1 as SGDLS and CDR2 as YYNGEE.

The V and J genes are TRBV9 and TRBJ1-2; D might be TRBD1 (6 bases). This CDR3 contains 13 residues. V lost 0 bases and J 8 bases, leaving 11 bases between the germline ends. The V gene's germline CDR1 is SGDLS and CDR2 YYNGEE. As DNA, the CDR3 is TGTGCCAGCAGCGTAGATCAGGGGCAAGGCTACACCTTC. This sequence encodes CASSVDQGQGYTF.

The count of this clone is one. This chain connects TRBV6-5 to TRBJ2-1; TRBD2 is a possible D gene (6 bases). The CDR3 sequence is 13 residues long. Per germline, CDR1 MNHEY and CDR2 SVGAGI. The germline V and J ends were trimmed by 7 bases and 6 bases, with 13 bases remaining between them. The CDR3 DNA sequence: TGTGCCAGCATACAACAGGAGGGCAATGAGCAGTTCTTC. This codes for CASIQQEGNEQFF.

Comment on this clone: Its ends do not fully match the called genes, so a read error is possible. The chain employs TRBV3-1 (or the pseudogene TRBV3-2) and TRBJ1-2; D is possibly TRBD1 (5 bases). Germline CDR1 reads LGHDT; CDR2 reads YNNKEL (reference sequence). This CDR3 comprises 12 residues. The DNA of the CDR3 is TGTGCCAGCAGCCAAGGGGGACCCCGGACGTCCTTC. This encodes CASSQGGPRTSF.

In its sample, this clone was seen a few times. The chain uses TRBV4-3 and TRBJ1-1; unclear D gene. Trimming removed 0 bases at V and 5 bases at J, with 7 bases between. CDR3 length equals 13 residues. Germline CDR1 LGHNA, CDR2 YSLEER. The CDR3 sequence is CASSQEAQTEAFF. As DNA, the CDR3 is TGCGCCAGCAGCCAAGAAGCACAGACTGAAGCTTTCTTT.

The chain has TRBV13 and TRBJ2-4; D might be TRBD2 (6 bases). Between the trimmed V and J ends, which lost 5 bases and 6 bases, there was a span of 20 bases. The CDR3 runs to 16 residues. Germline V lookup: CDR1 PRHDT, CDR2 FYEKMQ (reference sequence). CDR3 region: CASSDTIGGAGNIQYF. The CDR3 nucleotides read TGTGCCAGCAGCGACACCATTGGAGGGGCTGGAAACATTCAGTACTTC.

V gene TRBV5-1 combines with J gene TRBJ2-1; TRBD1 or TRBD2 may be the D gene (5 bases each). V was pared by 4 bases and J by 6 bases, with 17 bases between. Germline V gene data show CDR1 as SGHRS and CDR2 as YFSETQ. The CDR3 contains 15 residues. The CDR3 region has the DNA TGCGCCAGCAGCCACGGGGACCGCGACGGCAATGAGCAGTTCTTC. Its translation: CASSHGDRDGNEQFF.

V gene TRBV5-8 combines with J gene TRBJ2-6, with no clear D. Germline V gene sequence: CDR1 SGHTS, CDR2 YDEGEE. V was pared by 0 bases and J by 0 bases, with 7 bases between. There are 16 residues in the CDR3. The CDR3 nucleotides read TGTGCCAGCAGCTTGGGCGTCTTCTCTGGGGCCAACGTCCTGACTTTC. Residues: CASSLGVFSGANVLTF.

This chain uses TRBV18 with TRBJ1-3; perhaps TRBD1 as D (5 bases). Germline V gene sequence: CDR1 KGHSH, CDR2 LQKENI. The V end was cut by 3 bases, the J end by 4 bases, with 10 bases between. The CDR3 contains 14 residues. Here the CDR3 DNA reads TGTGCCAGCTCACCGTCGTGGGGGGGAAACACCATATATTTT. Translated: CASSPSWGGNTIYF.

V gene TRBV29-1 combines with J gene TRBJ2-1; D call uncertain. Trimming removed 7 bases from V and 0 bases from J, with 4 bases in between. The CDR3 loop spans 11 amino acids. Germline V gives CDR1 SQVTM, CDR2 ANQGSEA. The CDR3: CSATSYNEQFF. The CDR3 bases are TGCAGCGCCACCTCCTACAATGAGCAGTTCTTC.